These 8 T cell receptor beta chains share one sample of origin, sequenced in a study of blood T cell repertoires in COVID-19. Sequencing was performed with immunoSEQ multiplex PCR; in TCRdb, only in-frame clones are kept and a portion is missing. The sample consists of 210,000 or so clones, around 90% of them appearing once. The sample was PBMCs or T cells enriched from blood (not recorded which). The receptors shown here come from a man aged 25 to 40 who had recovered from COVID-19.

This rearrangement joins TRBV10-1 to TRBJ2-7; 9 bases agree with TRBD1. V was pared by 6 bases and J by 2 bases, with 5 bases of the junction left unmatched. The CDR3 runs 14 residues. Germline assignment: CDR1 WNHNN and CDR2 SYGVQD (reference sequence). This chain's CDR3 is CASRPNRGPYEQYF. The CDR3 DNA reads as TGCGCCAGCAGACCGAACAGGGGGCCCTACGAGCAGTACTTC.

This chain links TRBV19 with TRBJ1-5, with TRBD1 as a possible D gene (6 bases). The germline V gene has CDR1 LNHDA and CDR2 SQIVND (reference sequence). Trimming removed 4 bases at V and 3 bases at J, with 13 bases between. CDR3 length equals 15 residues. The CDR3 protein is CASSTGVGDNQPQHF. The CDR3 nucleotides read TGTGCCAGTAGTACAGGGGTGGGAGACAATCAGCCCCAGCATTTT.

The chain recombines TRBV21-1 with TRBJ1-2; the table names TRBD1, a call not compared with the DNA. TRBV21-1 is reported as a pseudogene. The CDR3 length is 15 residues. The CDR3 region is CASSPRTGGNYGYTF. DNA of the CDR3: TGTGCCAGCAGCCCTCGGACAGGGGGGAACTATGGCTACACCTTC.

The chain's CDR3 is CASSEALRGNGYTF. The CDR3 nucleotides are TGTGCCAGCAGTGAAGCGCTTCGAGGGAATGGCTACACCTTC. This chain connects TRBV2 to TRBJ1-2; D is undetermined. Germline CDR1 SNHLY, CDR2 FYNNEI. There are 14 residues in the CDR3. Trimming took 0 bases from V and 6 from J, leaving 11 bases between them.

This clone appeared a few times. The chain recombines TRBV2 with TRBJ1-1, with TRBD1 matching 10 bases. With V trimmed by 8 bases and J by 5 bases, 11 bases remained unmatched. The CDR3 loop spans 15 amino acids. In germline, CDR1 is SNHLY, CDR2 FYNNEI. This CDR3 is CASAGTGAVMTEAFF. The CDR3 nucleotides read TGTGCCAGCGCCGGGACAGGGGCCGTTATGACTGAAGCTTTCTTT.

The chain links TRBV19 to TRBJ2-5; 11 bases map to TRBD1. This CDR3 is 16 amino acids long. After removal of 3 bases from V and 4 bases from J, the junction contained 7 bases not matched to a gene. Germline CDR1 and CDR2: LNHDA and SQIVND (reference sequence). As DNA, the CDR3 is TGTGCCAGTAGTATTCAGAGGACAGGGGGCCGAGAGACCCAGTACTTC. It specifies CASSIQRTGGRETQYF.

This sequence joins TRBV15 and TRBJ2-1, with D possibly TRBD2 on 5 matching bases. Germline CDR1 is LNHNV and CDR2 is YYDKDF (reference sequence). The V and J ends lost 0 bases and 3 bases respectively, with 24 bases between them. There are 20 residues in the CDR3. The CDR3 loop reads CATSRDSPGGGYKHYNEQFF. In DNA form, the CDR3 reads TGTGCCACCAGCAGAGACTCCCCGGGCGGCGGGTACAAGCACTACAATGAGCAGTTCTTC. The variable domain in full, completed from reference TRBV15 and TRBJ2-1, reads DAMVIQNPRYQVTQFGKPVTLSCSQTLNHNVMYWYQQKSSQAPKLLFHYYDKDFNNEADTPDNFQSRRPNTSFCFLDIRSPGLGDTAMYLCATSRDSPGGGYKHYNEQFFGPGTRLTVL.

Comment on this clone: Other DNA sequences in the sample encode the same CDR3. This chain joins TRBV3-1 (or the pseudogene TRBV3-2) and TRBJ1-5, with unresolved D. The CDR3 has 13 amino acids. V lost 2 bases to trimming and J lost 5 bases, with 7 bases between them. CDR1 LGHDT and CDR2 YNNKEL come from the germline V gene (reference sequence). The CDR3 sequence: CASSQFQDQPQHF. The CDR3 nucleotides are TGTGCCAGCAGCCAATTTCAGGATCAGCCCCAGCATTTT.